Listed below are T cell receptor beta chains from one sample, sequenced in a study. Using its own MiXCR run on the 5' RACE reads, TCRdb lists one record per CDR3 protein. This table holds tens of thousands of distinct CDR3 sequences, approximately 28% found once. Sequencing input: tumor-infiltrating naive CD4+ T cells sorted from the breast tumor. The receptors come from a female donor with breast cancer. CDR3s include the opening cysteine and the closing phenylalanine or tryptophan. Fields, in order: V gene, clone size, D gene, J gene, CDR3 DNA, CDR3 protein. A D gene is named only where the DNA matches it firmly. Clone size appears in some rows only: once, few, many, or a class for an expanded clone.

TRBV20-1	many	.	TRBJ1-4	TGCAGTGCTAACCGACCGACGAATGAAAAACTGTTTTTT	CSANRPTNEKLFF
TRBV6-1	once	.	TRBJ1-1	TGCGCCAGCAGATCTCGACAGCCCTACACTGAAGCTTTCTTT	CASRSRQPYTEAFF
TRBV20-1	many	.	TRBJ2-4	TGCAGTGCTAGTCCCACATTAGAAGCCAAAAACATTCAGTACTTC	CSASPTLEAKNIQYF
TRBV6-6	many	.	TRBJ1-6	TGTGCCAGCCACACGGGGCAGATGAATTCACCCCTCCACTTT	CASHTGQMNSPLHF
TRBV11-2	.	.	TRBJ2-3	TGTGCCAGCAGCCCCCGGATAGAAGATACGCAGTATTTT	CASSPRIEDTQYF
TRBV9	.	TRBD2	TRBJ2-7	TGTGCCAGCAGCGTAGGGGGAGCGGGAGGCCTCGAGCAGTACTTC	CASSVGGAGGLEQYF
TRBV6-1	many	TRBD2	TRBJ2-6	TGTGCCAGCAGGCACATTAGCGGGAGGCCTGGGAGCTCTGGGGCCAACGTCCTGACTTTC	CASRHISGRPGSSGANVLTF
TRBV6-1	many	.	TRBJ1-5	TGTGCCAGCAGCAGGGAGGGTAGGAGCAATCAGCCCCAGCATTTT	CASSREGRSNQPQHF
TRBV11-2	medium-sized	.	TRBJ2-7	TGTGCCAGCAGCCCCACAGCGGTCGGGGGTCGGGAGCAGTACTTC	CASSPTAVGGREQYF
TRBV18	.	.	TRBJ2-5	TGTGCCAGCTCACCAACAGGACAAGAGACCAAGTACTTC	CASSPTGQETKYF
TRBV5-4	.	.	TRBJ2-7	TGTGCCAGCAGCTCGGAACAGAGCTCCTACGAGCAGTACTTC	CASSSEQSSYEQYF
TRBV7-9	few	.	TRBJ2-3	TGTGCCAGCAGCCAAGGGGTAATTACGCAGTATTTT	CASSQGVITQYF
TRBV6-1	many	TRBD1	TRBJ1-2	TGTGCCAGCAGTGAACAGGGGACAGGGGTATTTGGCTACACCTTC	CASSEQGTGVFGYTF
TRBV2	.	TRBD1	TRBJ2-7	TGTGCCAGCAGTGAGACGACAGGGGCCTACGAGCAGTACTTC	CASSETTGAYEQYF
TRBV20-1	many	.	TRBJ2-2	TGCAGTGCTACCGGAGAACTAGAGTTCGGGGAGCTGTTTTTT	CSATGELEFGELFF
TRBV6-6	.	TRBD2	TRBJ2-3	TGTGCCAGCAGTTACTATGGGACTAGCGGGGCCACAGATACGCAGTGTTTT	CASSYYGTSGATDTQCF
TRBV7-3	many	TRBD1	TRBJ2-1	TGTGCCAGCAGCTTGACCCGGGACAGGGGTTCGAATGAGCAGTTCTTC	CASSLTRDRGSNEQFF
TRBV20-1	.	.	TRBJ1-5	TGCAGAGACTACAATCAGCCCCAGCATTTT	CRDYNQPQHF
TRBV20-1	.	.	TRBJ2-1	TGCAGTGCCCCCGCGGGGCGGTCCTACAATGAGCAGTTCTTC	CSAPAGRSYNEQFF
TRBV7-2	many	.	TRBJ2-7	TGTGCCAGCAGCCATTACTACGAGCAGTACTTC	CASSHYYEQYF
TRBV10-3	.	.	TRBJ2-7	TGTGCCGTCAGTGAGTCAGATGGGAGCTCCTACGAGCAGTACTTC	CAVSESDGSSYEQYF
TRBV7-9	.	.	TRBJ2-3	TGTGCCAGCAGCTTAGGGGGTAGCGGCACAGATACGCAGTATTTT	CASSLGGSGTDTQYF
TRBV6-5	many	.	TRBJ1-2	TGTGCCAGCAGTGCACGGGCTGTCAATGGCTACACCTTC	CASSARAVNGYTF
TRBV5-1	.	.	TRBJ2-1	TGCGCCAGCAGTTCACACAACTACAATGAGCAGTTCTTC	CASSSHNYNEQFF
TRBV20-1	medium-sized	TRBD1	TRBJ1-5	TGCAGTGCTGAGGACAGGGGAGAGATCAGCAATCAGCCCCAGCATTTT	CSAEDRGEISNQPQHF
TRBV11-3	.	.	TRBJ2-1	TGTGCCAGCAGCCAGATGGGCTCCTACAATGAGCAGTTCTTC	CASSQMGSYNEQFF
TRBV11-2	.	.	TRBJ1-1	TGTGCCAGCAGTCAGGGTGACACTGAAGCTTTCTTT	CASSQGDTEAFF
TRBV6-5	few	TRBD2	TRBJ2-7	TGTGCCAGCAGTTACCTAGCGGGAGCTTACGAGCAGTACTTC	CASSYLAGAYEQYF
TRBV5-1	medium-sized	TRBD1	TRBJ2-6	TGCGCCAGCAGCTTGCCGACAGGGGCGGCCAACGTCCTGACTTTC	CASSLPTGAANVLTF
TRBV14	few	TRBD1	TRBJ1-1	TGTGCCAGCAGCCAAAATACAGGGGACACTGAAGCTTTCTTT	CASSQNTGDTEAFF
TRBV11-2	once	.	TRBJ1-1	TGTGCCAGCAGCTTGCCGGCTATGAACACTGAAGCTTTCTTT	CASSLPAMNTEAFF
TRBV10-3	many	TRBD1	TRBJ1-5	TGTGCCATCAGTGGAACAGGGGATCAGCCCCAGCATTTT	CAISGTGDQPQHF
TRBV7-6	few	.	TRBJ2-7	TGTGCCAGCAGCTTATTGGTGGCAGGGAGCTCCTACGAGCAGTACTTC	CASSLLVAGSSYEQYF
TRBV25-1	.	.	TRBJ1-2	TGTGCCAGCAGTGAATCCAATAGGCTCTCAAGCTATGGCTACACCTTC	CASSESNRLSSYGYTF
TRBV28	.	.	TRBJ1-5	TGTGCCAGCACCCCCGGGGGGTTCAATCAGCTCCAGCATTTT	CASTPGGFNQLQHF
TRBV7-3	many	.	TRBJ1-1	TGTGCCAGCAGCTTGGGACGGCTCACTGAAGCTTTCTTT	CASSLGRLTEAFF
TRBV6-1	medium-sized	TRBD2	TRBJ2-1	TGTGCCAGCAGTGAACAGAGCGGGAGGGACAATGAGCAGTTCTTC	CASSEQSGRDNEQFF
TRBV20-1	many	TRBD2	TRBJ2-7	TGCAGTGCTAGAATAGCGGGAGGGCCCGTGGAGCAGTACTTC	CSARIAGGPVEQYF
TRBV7-2	.	.	TRBJ2-4	TGTGCCAGCAGCTTAGTGACAGGATTAAACATTCAGTACTTC	CASSLVTGLNIQYF
TRBV3-1	many	TRBD2	TRBJ2-3	TGTGCCACCCAGCGGGGGAGCACAGATACGCAGTATTTT	CATQRGSTDTQYF
TRBV6-5	.	.	TRBJ1-1	TGTGCCAGCAGTTACGAGGGATCCCTAATGAACACTGAAGCTCTCTTT	CASSYEGSLMNTEALF